Listed below are T cell receptor beta chains from one sample, sequenced in a study of cytomegalovirus exposure and HLA in healthy donors. The protocol was immunoSEQ multiplex PCR, while the TCRdb copy is restricted to in-frame clones and leaves out a portion. Seen here are around 270,000 clones, about 80% observed once, and the top ten hold about 0.3%. Sequenced: PBMCs. These receptors originate from a girl aged 2-10 years in good health and CMV-seronegative. Each CDR3 is given with its conserved first and last residue. The D gene is left open where the match is weak. Only some rows state a clone size, as once, few, many or a class for expanded clones.

>TRBV18|-|-|TRBJ2-5
TGTGCCAGCTCACCGAGGGAGACCCAGTACTTC
CASSPRETQYF
>TRBV9|TRBD2|-|TRBJ2-3
TGTGCCAGCAGCGTAGTACTAGCGAGGAACACAGATACGCAGTATTTT
CASSVVLARNTDTQYF
>TRBV29-1|-|-|TRBJ2-1
TGCAGCGTACGGACTACATCGATCTACAATAAGCAGTTCTTC
CSVRTTSIYNKQFF
>TRBV7-2|-|-|TRBJ1-3
TGTACCAGCAGCTTACTAGGACAGCACTCTGGAAACACCATATATTTT
CTSSLLGQHSGNTIYF
>TRBV5-1|TRBD1|-|TRBJ1-2
TGCGCCAGCAACCCGGAAGGGGACAGGCCACACTATGGCTACACCTTC
CASNPEGDRPHYGYTF
>TRBV6-4|TRBD2|-|TRBJ2-1
TGTGCCAGCAGTGTGGGACTAGCGGCCGTCAATGAGCAGTTCTTC
CASSVGLAAVNEQFF
>TRBV6-5|TRBD1|-|TRBJ1-2
TGTGCCAGCAGTTACTCGTGGACAGGAGCATCTGGCTACACCTTC
CASSYSWTGASGYTF
>TRBV5-6|TRBD1|-|TRBJ1-1
TGTGCCAGCAGCCCAAGGGGGCTCGGCACTGAAGCTTTCTTT
CASSPRGLGTEAFF
>TRBV28|-|-|TRBJ2-3
TGTGCCAGCAGTTTCGACAGGAGCGACACAGATACGCAGTATTTT
CASSFDRSDTDTQYF
>TRBV7-3|TRBD1|-|TRBJ2-7
TGTGCCACCACCGTAGAGCCAGACAGGGCTTCGATCTACGAGCAGTACTTC
CATTVEPDRASIYEQYF
>TRBV9|-|-|TRBJ2-7
TGTGCCAGCAGCGTAGTAGTACCCTACTACGAGCAGTACTTC
CASSVVVPYYEQYF
>TRBV14|TRBD2|-|TRBJ2-1
TGTGCCAGCAGCCAAGGGACTAGCGCGATTGGTGAGCAGTTCTTC
CASSQGTSAIGEQFF
>TRBV2|TRBD2|-|TRBJ2-3
TGTGCCAGCAGTGAAGCCCTTAGCGGGAGCGCAGATACGCAGTATTTT
CASSEALSGSADTQYF
>TRBV28|TRBD1|-|TRBJ2-7
TGTGCCAGCAGTTTAAAAGGACAGGGCCTCCGCACCTACGAGCAGTACTTC
CASSLKGQGLRTYEQYF
>TRBV9|-|-|TRBJ2-7
TGTGCCAGCAGCGTAGGGGGAGACCTACGCTACGAGCAGTACTTC
CASSVGGDLRYEQYF
>TRBV4-1|-|few|TRBJ2-7
TGCGCCAGCAGCCAACGACTAGTCGGCGAGCAGTACTTC
CASSQRLVGEQYF
>TRBV27|TRBD2|-|TRBJ2-1
TGTGCCAGCAGTTTTCGGGCTAGCGGACCCAATGAGCAGTTCTTC
CASSFRASGPNEQFF
>TRBV10-3|TRBD1|once|TRBJ2-5
TGTGCCATCAGGGGAAGAGGGACAGGTCAAGAGACCCAGTACTTC
CAIRGRGTGQETQYF
>TRBV4-1|-|-|TRBJ2-5
TGCGCCAGCAGCCAACGACTACTCGAGACCCAGTACTTC
CASSQRLLETQYF
>TRBV19|-|-|TRBJ2-3
TGTGCCAGTAGTCTCCATACAGAAGACAGAAGCACAGATACGCAGTATTTT
CASSLHTEDRSTDTQYF
>TRBV6-1|TRBD1|-|TRBJ2-7
TGTGCCAGCAGACGGGGACAGGGGGACTCCTACGAGCAGTACTTC
CASRRGQGDSYEQYF
>TRBV6-1|TRBD2|-|TRBJ2-1
TGTGCCAGCAGTGAAGTGAGCGGGAGGTCGGGAGGGCAGTTCTTC
CASSEVSGRSGGQFF
>TRBV27|TRBD1|few|TRBJ1-1
TGTGCCAGCAGTTTAGACAGGGCAACTTATCACACTGAAGCTTTCTTT
CASSLDRATYHTEAFF
>TRBV18|TRBD2|-|TRBJ2-5
TGTGCCAGCTCACCACGAGGGACTAGTATATCGGAGACCCAGTACTTC
CASSPRGTSISETQYF
>TRBV7-3|TRBD2|-|TRBJ2-7
TGTGCCAGCAGCTTAGCAGCGGGATCCTACGAGCAGTACTTC
CASSLAAGSYEQYF
>TRBV4-1|-|-|TRBJ2-3
TGCGCCAGCAGCCAAGCGTCGGGGATTAGCACAGATACGCAGTATTTT
CASSQASGISTDTQYF
>TRBV5-1|-|few|TRBJ2-5
TGCGCCAGCAGCCTAGACAGTACCCAGTACTTC
CASSLDSTQYF
>TRBV10-3|-|-|TRBJ1-3
TGTGCCATCAGCCCGACAGTGGCGTGGGGAAACACCATATATTTT
CAISPTVAWGNTIYF
>TRBV6-1|TRBD1|-|TRBJ2-4
TGTGCCAGCAGTGAAAGGACAGGGGAGTTTGACATTCAGTACTTC
CASSERTGEFDIQYF
>TRBV9|TRBD1|-|TRBJ1-2
TGTGCCAGCAGCGACCCTCGAGGGGGCCCGACTAACTATGGCTACACCTTC
CASSDPRGGPTNYGYTF
>TRBV27|-|-|TRBJ2-5
TGTGCCAGCAGTTTATCGGGAGCATCCGAGTACTTC
CASSLSGASEYF
>TRBV1|-|-|TRBJ1-2
TGCACCAGCAGCCCTGGAGGGGCCCCCGGCGGCTACACCTTC
CTSSPGGAPGGYTF
>TRBV7-9|TRBD1|-|TRBJ1-5
TGTTCCAGCAGCCCCCTGGACAGGGTGGAACAGCCCCAGCATTTT
CSSSPLDRVEQPQHF
>TRBV18|-|-|TRBJ1-2
TGTGCCAGCTCACCAGTGCAGGGAGGGGATCTGTACTTC
CASSPVQGGDLYF
>TRBV6-1|-|-|TRBJ1-5
TGTGCCAGCAGTGAAAGGGGTGGTCTGAGTAGCAATCAGCCCCAGCATTTT
CASSERGGLSSNQPQHF
>TRBV28|TRBD1|-|TRBJ1-1
TGTGCCAGCAATCAACAGGGGCCCGACCTACTGGACACTGAAGCTTTCTTT
CASNQQGPDLLDTEAFF
>TRBV27|TRBD1|-|TRBJ2-4
TGTGCCAGCAAAACCGGGACAGGGGGCTTTTTGGGCAAAAACATTCAGTACTTC
CASKTGTGGFLGKNIQYF
>TRBV9|TRBD2|-|TRBJ2-1
TGTGCCAGCAGCGGCGGGAGCGGATTATCCTACAATGAGCAGTTCTTC
CASSGGSGLSYNEQFF
>TRBV10-3|-|-|TRBJ1-3
TGTGCCTACGCCCGGGGAGCAGGAAACACCATATATTTT
CAYARGAGNTIYF
>TRBV4-1|TRBD1|-|TRBJ1-5
TGCGCCAGCAGTCTGGGACAGATCAATCAGCCCCAGCATTTT
CASSLGQINQPQHF
>TRBV5-6|TRBD2|-|TRBJ2-3
TGTGCCAGCAGCCTATTAGCGGGAGTTTCAACAGATACGCAGTATTTT
CASSLLAGVSTDTQYF
>TRBV2|TRBD1|few|TRBJ1-5
TGTGCCAGCAGGATTGACAGGGTTAGCAATCAGCCCCAGCATTTT
CASRIDRVSNQPQHF
>TRBV5-1|TRBD1|-|TRBJ2-1
TGCGCCAGCAGCTTGGGGGTCGGACAGGGGGCGACGGATGAGCAGTTCTTC
CASSLGVGQGATDEQFF
>TRBV27|TRBD1|-|TRBJ1-2
TGTGCCAGCAGTCCTCGGACAGGGAGGAACTATGGCTACACCTTC
CASSPRTGRNYGYTF
>TRBV11-1|-|-|TRBJ1-3
TGTGCCAGCAGCTTTCCCCCAACAGGAGGAAACACCATATATTTT
CASSFPPTGGNTIYF
>TRBV6-1|TRBD1|-|TRBJ2-7
TGTGCCAGCAGTCGAAGAACAGGGGTGGAGGAGCAGTACTTC
CASSRRTGVEEQYF
>TRBV11-2|-|-|TRBJ2-7
TGTGCCAGCAGCACCCGGAGAGTCAACGAGCAGTACTTC
CASSTRRVNEQYF
>TRBV7-3|-|-|TRBJ1-6
TGTGCCAGCAGCTTACAGGGGATGGATTCACCCCTCCACTTT
CASSLQGMDSPLHF
>TRBV2|-|-|TRBJ2-3
TGTGCCAGCAAGAGGAGGCAGTTCCCTCGGGCGAACACAGATACGCAGTATTTT
CASKRRQFPRANTDTQYF